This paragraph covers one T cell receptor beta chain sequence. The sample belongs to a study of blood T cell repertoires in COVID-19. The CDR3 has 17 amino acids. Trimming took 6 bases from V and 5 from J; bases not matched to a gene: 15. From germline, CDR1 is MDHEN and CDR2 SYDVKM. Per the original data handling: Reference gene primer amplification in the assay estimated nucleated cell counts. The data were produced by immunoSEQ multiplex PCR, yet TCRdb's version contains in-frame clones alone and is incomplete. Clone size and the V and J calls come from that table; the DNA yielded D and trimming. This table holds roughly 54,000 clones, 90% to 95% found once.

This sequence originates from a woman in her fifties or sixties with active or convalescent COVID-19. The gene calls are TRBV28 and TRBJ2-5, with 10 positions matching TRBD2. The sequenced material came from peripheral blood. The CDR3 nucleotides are TGTGCCAGCAGCTCGCCCCCCAGCGGGAGGGCCGAGGAGACCCAGTACTTC. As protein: CASSSPPSGRAEETQYF.